The TCR beta chain under discussion was sequenced for a study of PD-1 blockade in classical Hodgkin lymphoma. Findings and limits, study-wide: Diversity in CD4+ TCRs, unlike that measured in CD8+ TCRs, had risen significantly by C4D1.

Following autologous stem cell transplantation, relapse occurred in every patient, and exposure to brentuximab vedotin varied. Notes on this clone: Antigen: not known. At one of its ends the junction is not consistent with the germline gene, which may arise from a read error.

The germline gives CDR1 MNHEY, CDR2 SMNVEV (reference sequence). The CDR3 is 14 residues long. Produced via immunoSEQ multiplex PCR; TCRdb's table is partial and in-frame only. The data hold tens of thousands of clones, with more than 85% observed a single time. This sample comprised peripheral blood mononuclear cells (PBMCs), obtained at baseline. The receptor's source is a human donor with classical Hodgkin lymphoma. This chain links TRBV27 with TRBJ2-1, with a tentative D call TRBD2 (6 bases). CDR3 in DNA: TGTGCCAGCAGTTTGGGGGGTTCCTCCAATGAGCAGTTCTTC. Its translation: CASSLGGSSNEQFF.